These 24 T cell receptor beta chains originate from one sample sequenced in a study of T cells in Graves' hyperthyroidism and ophthalmopathy. Amplified TCR beta CDR3 regions came from RNA transcripts. Carried out on the TCR CDR3, a first-round RT-PCR used the HTBI primer set. TCRdb re-derived calls from the multiplex PCR reads in MiXCR, one entry per CDR3 protein. The sample lists a few hundred thousand distinct CDR3 sequences; approximately 23% were seen once. Sequencing was carried out using blood. These receptors all stem from a woman aged 70 to 79 with Graves' ophthalmopathy.

The V and J genes are TRBV19 and TRBJ1-5; TRBD1 matches at 10 bases. The germline gives CDR1 LNHDA, CDR2 SQIVND (reference sequence). This CDR3 is 14 amino acids long. J was trimmed by 7 bases and V by 6 bases; bases with no gene match: 6. The CDR3 sequence: CASRSTGGWQPQHF. Written as DNA, the CDR3 is TGTGCCAGTAGATCGACAGGGGGCTGGCAGCCCCAGCATTTT.

This clonotype was seen ten or more times. The chain recombines TRBV6-5 with TRBJ2-2, with D tentatively TRBD1 (5 bases). Trimming took off 0 bases at V and 6 bases at J, with 14 bases between the two ends. The CDR3 has 16 residues. Germline V gene sequence: CDR1 MNHEY, CDR2 SVGAGI. CDR3 residues: CASSYSPGLDPGELFF. CDR3 DNA: TGTGCCAGCAGTTACTCCCCAGGGCTGGACCCCGGGGAGCTGTTTTTT.

This clonotype has more than one count but fewer than ten. V is TRBV20-1 and J is TRBJ2-7, with D possibly TRBD2 on 5 matching bases. The CDR3 is made up of 15 amino acids. Germline-derived CDR1 and CDR2 are DFQATT and SNEGSKA (reference sequence). The V gene lost 3 bases and the J gene lost 2 bases, with 17 bases spanning the gap. The CDR3 nucleotides are TGCAGTGCTAGTCGCTCGAGCGGAGGTACCTACGAGCAGTACTTC. Translation: CSASRSSGGTYEQYF.

This clonotype showed up just a few times. This rearrangement joins TRBV3-1 to TRBJ1-3; D is unclear. The V and J ends lost 1 base and 4 bases respectively, with 11 bases between them. This CDR3 has 15 amino acids. Germline CDR1 LGHDT, CDR2 YNNKEL (reference sequence). CDR3 nucleotides: TGTGCCAGCAGCCAAGTTTGGCTGACGGGAAACACCATATATTTT. This translates into CASSQVWLTGNTIYF.

This chain links TRBV6-5 with TRBJ1-2; 7 positions match TRBD1. Germline V lookup: CDR1 MNHEY, CDR2 SVGAGI. The V segment lost 0 bases and the J segment 2 bases; nucleotides outside the gene matches: 3. CDR3 length: 15 residues. CDR3 sequence (DNA): TGTGCCAGCAGTTACTCTGCAGGGGGAAACTATGGCTACACCTTC. It is translated as CASSYSAGGNYGYTF.

The chain is built from TRBV7-3 and TRBJ2-2, with D possibly TRBD2 on 5 matching bases. The germline V gene has CDR1 SGHTA and CDR2 FQGTGA. This CDR3 is 15 amino acids long. Trimming pared 4 bases from V and 2 bases from J, leaving 11 bases between. DNA of the CDR3: TGTGCCAGCAGCTCAGGACTGGGAAACACCGGGGAGCTGTTTTTT. It yields the protein CASSSGLGNTGELFF.

This clonotype was observed many times. This sequence joins TRBV6-1 and TRBJ2-3; D not certain. V dropped 6 bases and J dropped 2 bases, with 6 bases sitting between them. Germline V gives CDR1 MNHNS, CDR2 SASEGT. This CDR3 region has 12 residues. The CDR3 region is CASSRDTDTQYF. The CDR3 DNA follows: TGTGCCAGCAGCCGTGACACAGATACGCAGTATTTT.

This clonotype was seen a few times. The V and J genes are TRBV11-2 and TRBJ2-4; 7 nucleotides align to TRBD2. The CDR3 runs to 15 residues. Germline V gives CDR1 SGHAT, CDR2 FQNNGV. Trimming took 1 base from V and 5 from J; bases not matched to a gene: 5. The CDR3 protein is CASSLAGLPENIQYF. The CDR3 DNA reads TGTGCCAGCAGCTTAGCGGGACTACCCGAAAACATTCAGTACTTC. Combining the CDR3 with reference TRBV11-2 and TRBJ2-4 gives the whole variable domain EAGVAQSPRYKIIEKRQSVAFWCNPISGHATLYWYQQILGQGPKLLIQFQNNGVVDDSQLPKDRFSAERLKGVDSTLKIQPAKLEDSAVYLCASSLAGLPENIQYFGAGTRLSVL.

This clonotype was observed a few times. The V gene is TRBV28, the J gene TRBJ2-7, with unresolved D. Germline assignment: CDR1 MDHEN and CDR2 SYDVKM. The V gene lost 10 bases and the J gene lost 3 bases, with 4 bases spanning the gap. The CDR3 totals 9 residues. CDR3 amino acids: CATHYEQYF. The CDR3 bases are TGTGCCACCCACTACGAGCAGTACTTC.

This clonotype was counted between two and nine times. V is TRBV19 and J is TRBJ1-6, with TRBD1 identical over 10 bases. CDR3 size: 19 residues. Trimming took 6 bases from V and 9 from J; bases not matched to a gene: 20. Germline values: CDR1 LNHDA, CDR2 SQIVND (reference sequence). CDR3 DNA sequence: TGTGCCAGTAGCCTATCCGGGACAGGGGTTGCGTCCCTGAGTTCACCCCTCCACTTT. Translation gives CASSLSGTGVASLSSPLHF.

The V and J genes are TRBV12-3 or TRBV12-4 and TRBJ1-2; D gene ambiguous. The CDR3 consists of 17 residues. Trimming shortened V by 4 bases and J by 4 bases, and 22 bases separated the two germline ends. The DNA of the CDR3 is TGTGCCAGCAGTTACCAGCGGGGTTGGAGAAACTTCTATGGCTACACCTTC. This encodes CASSYQRGWRNFYGYTF.

The chain couples TRBV20-1 to TRBJ2-1; 14 bases fit TRBD2. Germline V lookup: CDR1 DFQATT, CDR2 SNEGSKA (reference sequence). V shed 2 bases and J 0 bases; nucleotides not matched to a gene: 9. The length of the CDR3 is 19 residues. The CDR3 loop is CSARSRTSGRSSSYNEQFF. As DNA, the CDR3 is TGCAGTGCTAGATCTCGGACTAGCGGGAGGTCTAGCTCCTACAATGAGCAGTTCTTC.

This clonotype was observed a handful of times. The V gene is TRBV20-1, the J gene TRBJ2-1; 8 bases are a match to TRBD2. Germline assignment: CDR1 DFQATT and CDR2 SNEGSKA (reference sequence). V lost 7 bases to trimming and J lost 6 bases; unmatched junction nucleotides: 8. The length of the CDR3 is 13 residues. The CDR3 loop reads CSVAVAGFNEQFF. CDR3 in DNA: TGCAGTGTGGCGGTAGCGGGATTCAATGAGCAGTTCTTC.

Only a few counts were recorded for this clonotype. The V gene is TRBV18, the J gene TRBJ1-1; 10 nucleotides align to TRBD1. J lost 7 bases, V lost 1 base, and 6 bases had no gene match. Germline V gene sequence: CDR1 KGHSH, CDR2 LQKENI. This CDR3 comprises 15 residues. CDR3 sequence: CASSPLGTGEGEAFF. The CDR3 region has the DNA TGTGCCAGCTCACCACTAGGGACAGGGGAAGGTGAAGCTTTCTTT.

J is TRBJ1-3 and V is TRBV20-1; D not certain. Trimming removed 5 bases from V and 0 bases from J, with 20 bases in between. The CDR3 runs to 17 residues. Germline lookup yields CDR1 DFQATT and CDR2 SNEGSKA (reference sequence). CDR3 DNA: TGCAGTGCTGTTAACCCCTGGGAAGGCACCTCTGGAAACACCATATATTTT. This encodes CSAVNPWEGTSGNTIYF.

This clonotype was counted a few times. This rearrangement joins TRBV19 to TRBJ2-7; D possibly corresponds to TRBD2 (6 bases). Trimming pared 1 base from V and 0 bases from J, leaving 10 bases between. This CDR3 has 15 amino acids. In germline, CDR1 is LNHDA, CDR2 SQIVND (reference sequence). Written as DNA, the CDR3 is TGTGCCAGTAGTATAGGTGCGGGGATCTCCTACGAGCAGTACTTC. Its translation: CASSIGAGISYEQYF.

This clonotype occurred a few times. The CDR3 loop is CASSQQGTGVSYNEQFF. The CDR3, as DNA: TGCGCCAGCAGCCAACAAGGGACAGGTGTTTCCTACAATGAGCAGTTCTTC. The J gene is TRBJ2-1, the V gene TRBV4-1; 8 bases are shared with TRBD1. Germline V gives CDR1 MGHRA, CDR2 YSYEKL. V lost 2 bases to trimming and J lost 1 base; unmatched junction nucleotides: 7. The CDR3 has 17 residues.

This chain connects TRBV6-1 to TRBJ1-2; D may be TRBD1 (5 bases). Trimming shortened V by 7 bases and J by 4 bases, and 16 bases separated the two germline ends. The CDR3 consists of 14 residues. Germline values: CDR1 MNHNS, CDR2 SASEGT. CDR3 nucleotide sequence: TGTGCCAGCAACAGAGGGGCCCCTTCCTATGGCTACACCTTC. Its protein product is CASNRGAPSYGYTF.

This clonotype occurred many times. The gene calls are TRBV12-3 or TRBV12-4 and TRBJ1-2, with D tentatively TRBD1 (6 bases). The CDR3 loop spans 15 amino acids. With 2 bases removed from V and 4 bases from J, the gap between germline ends came to 14 bases. In DNA form, the CDR3 reads TGTGCCAGCAGTTTATCGGGGGGCGCGATCTATGGCTACACCTTC. Protein product: CASSLSGGAIYGYTF.

In its sample, this clonotype was seen many times. The chain uses TRBV6-2 or TRBV6-3 and TRBJ2-3; the D gene could be TRBD1 or TRBD2 (5 bases each). The CDR3 covers 17 residues. The germline V and J ends were trimmed by 4 bases and 8 bases, with 25 bases remaining between them. Germline CDR1 MNHEY, CDR2 SVGEGT. CDR3 nucleotide sequence: TGTGCCAGCAGTTCGCTTCGGGACCCCACTCCCTATGGTACGCAGTATTTT. Its translation: CASSSLRDPTPYGTQYF.

This clonotype showed up many times. The J gene is TRBJ1-1, the V gene TRBV28; D ambiguous. This CDR3 region has 12 residues. Per germline, CDR1 MDHEN and CDR2 SYDVKM. The V and J ends lost 3 bases and 11 bases respectively, with 13 bases between them. The CDR3 bases are TGTGCCAGCAGTTTGTCGCCGGCGGCCGCTTTCTTT. It is translated as CASSLSPAAAFF.

This clonotype has a handful of counts. The chain is built from TRBV20-1 and TRBJ1-1; D possibly corresponds to TRBD1 (6 bases). In germline, CDR1 is DFQATT, CDR2 SNEGSKA (reference sequence). Trimming removed 3 bases from V and 2 bases from J, with 13 bases in between. The CDR3 is 14 amino acids. CDR3 amino acids: CSARPGTINTEAFF. CDR3 in DNA: TGCAGTGCTAGGCCCGGGACAATAAACACTGAAGCTTTCTTT.

The chain combines TRBV7-9 with TRBJ1-5; possible D gene TRBD1, 6 bases. Trimming cost V 2 bases and J 6 bases, with 11 bases left between them. This CDR3 region has 14 residues. Germline-derived CDR1 and CDR2 are SEHNR and FQNEAQ (reference sequence). The CDR3 DNA sequence: TGTGCCAGCAGCTTAATGGGGGCAGGTCAGCCCCAGCATTTT. The encoded protein is CASSLMGAGQPQHF.

V usage is TRBV5-1 and J usage is TRBJ1-1; D ambiguous. The CDR3 contains 13 residues. Between the trimmed V and J ends, which lost 0 bases and 7 bases, there was a span of 10 bases. Germline V gives CDR1 SGHRS, CDR2 YFSETQ. CDR3 in amino acids: CASSLAERGEAFF. CDR3 bases: TGCGCCAGCAGCTTGGCAGAGCGGGGTGAAGCTTTCTTT.